The T cell receptor (beta chain) described here comes from a study of blood T cells in healthy people across ages. The overall study: About one barcoded TCR beta cDNA was captured per two T cells. Whole-study findings and limits: Age brought a roughly linear fall in TCR beta diversity measured per million T cells. Naive and antigen-experienced cells could not be conclusively compared, given unsorted PBMCs.

CDR3 length equals 12 residues. Deletions cut 8 bases from V and 3 bases from J, with 10 bases between. The germline V gene has CDR1 MNHEY and CDR2 SMNVEV (reference sequence). Combining a sample-barcoded 5' primer with a J-beta primer mix, a second PCR ran for roughly 7 to 12 cycles. The yield of each sample was at least 2.5 million CDR3-containing paired-end reads. TCRdb fed the 5' RACE reads into MiXCR, producing one record per CDR3 protein. The table has 950,000 to 1,200,000 distinct CDR3 sequences, less than 45% seen once; the top ten hold around 14%. On this clonotype: As yet, its antigen is unknown.

The receptor was isolated from a man between 18 and 35 years old in good health. Material for sequencing was blood. This rearrangement joins TRBV27 to TRBJ1-1; a weak D match, TRBD1 (6 bases). The CDR3 is CASYRVDTEAFF. DNA of the CDR3: TGTGCCAGCTACAGGGTGGACACTGAAGCTTTCTTT.